A selection of T cell receptor beta chains follows, all from one sample in a study of metastatic and nonmetastatic thyroid tumors. TCRdb used MiXCR to call clones anew from the PCR reads. The table records about 14,000 clones, more than 3% of them present only once. Sequencing used tumor tissue. The source is a female donor with papillary thyroid cancer or a benign thyroid nodule (not recorded which). Some clones in this sample may be carry-over from other donors' samples. Each CDR3 is given with its conserved first and last residue. Fields, in order: clone size, V gene, J gene, D gene, CDR3 protein, CDR3 DNA. A D gene is named only where the DNA matches it firmly. Clone size is shown for a subset of rows, as once, few, many or a class of expanded clone.

clone_size: -
v_call: TRBV6-1
j_call: TRBJ1-1
d_call: TRBD1
cdr3_aa: CASSEDREGTEAFF
cdr3_nt: TGTGCCAGCAGTGAGGACAGGGAAGGAACTGAAGCTTTCTTT

clone_size: medium-sized
v_call: TRBV30
j_call: TRBJ1-1
d_call: -
cdr3_aa: CAWREGWGVAFF
cdr3_nt: TGTGCCTGGAGAGAGGGATGGGGTGTGGCTTTCTTT

clone_size: few
v_call: TRBV2
j_call: TRBJ1-1
d_call: -
cdr3_aa: CASRFETGTPAFF
cdr3_nt: TGTGCCAGCAGGTTCGAGACGGGGACCCCAGCTTTCTTT

clone_size: -
v_call: TRBV2
j_call: TRBJ2-7
d_call: -
cdr3_aa: CASSGQSYEQYF
cdr3_nt: TGTGCCAGCTCGGGACAATCCTACGAGCAGTACTTC

clone_size: -
v_call: TRBV28
j_call: TRBJ2-1
d_call: -
cdr3_aa: CASSVNEQFF
cdr3_nt: TGTGCCAGCAGCGTTAATGAGCAGTTCTTC

clone_size: medium-sized
v_call: TRBV20-1
j_call: TRBJ2-1
d_call: TRBD2
cdr3_aa: CSARDSGKTYNEQFF
cdr3_nt: TGCAGTGCTAGAGATAGCGGGAAGACCTACAATGAGCAGTTCTTC

clone_size: few
v_call: TRBV6-1
j_call: TRBJ2-7
d_call: -
cdr3_aa: CASRRGVKQGEQYF
cdr3_nt: TGTGCCAGTAGACGTGGGGTTAAGCAAGGCGAGCAGTACTTC

clone_size: -
v_call: TRBV7-2
j_call: TRBJ2-2
d_call: TRBD2
cdr3_aa: CATKRDLSNTGELFF
cdr3_nt: TGTGCCACCAAGCGGGACCTTTCGAACACCGGGGAGCTGTTTTTT

clone_size: many
v_call: TRBV28
j_call: TRBJ2-3
d_call: TRBD2
cdr3_aa: CASSDSGRSTDTQYF
cdr3_nt: TGTGCCAGCAGCGACAGCGGGAGAAGCACAGATACGCAGTATTTT

clone_size: few
v_call: TRBV6-1
j_call: TRBJ1-6
d_call: TRBD1
cdr3_aa: CASSVGQGDSPLHF
cdr3_nt: TGTGCCAGCAGTGTCGGACAGGGTGATTCACCCCTCCACTTT

clone_size: -
v_call: TRBV28
j_call: TRBJ2-7
d_call: -
cdr3_aa: CASTASRFYEQYF
cdr3_nt: TGTGCCAGCACGGCGTCGCGGTTCTACGAGCAGTACTTC

clone_size: -
v_call: TRBV11-2
j_call: TRBJ1-1
d_call: -
cdr3_aa: CASSLWGNTEAFF
cdr3_nt: TGTGCCAGCAGCTTATGGGGGAACACTGAAGCTTTCTTT

clone_size: -
v_call: TRBV3-1
j_call: TRBJ2-3
d_call: -
cdr3_aa: CASSQERNTQYF
cdr3_nt: TGTGCCAGCAGCCAAGAGAGGAATACGCAGTATTTT

clone_size: -
v_call: TRBV6-2/TRBV6-3
j_call: TRBJ1-3
d_call: -
cdr3_aa: CASTSSSAGNTIYF
cdr3_nt: TGTGCCAGCACCTCCTCGTCGGCCGGAAACACCATATATTTT

clone_size: many
v_call: TRBV28
j_call: TRBJ1-5
d_call: -
cdr3_aa: CASSLSAYSNQPQHF
cdr3_nt: TGTGCCAGCAGTCTGTCCGCCTATAGCAATCAGCCCCAGCATTTT